This entry lists 18 T cell receptor beta chains sequenced from one sample in a study of CD4 T cells in relation to SARS-CoV-2 and coronaviruses. Unexposed donor CD4+ T cells date from about 2011-2018, before the COVID-19 pandemic. CD4+ T cells were isolated from the cells after around 9 days of culture. These receptors are not linked to any known antigen. The method was immunoSEQ multiplex PCR; TCRdb's version includes in-frame clones alone and lacks a portion of them. The data hold roughly 24,000 clones, with around 82% observed a single time. The sample comprised CD4+ T cells from PBMCs, cultured in vitro. The source is a human donor in good health.

This clone was seen only once. V gene TRBV18 combines with J gene TRBJ2-2; 9 bases map to TRBD1. Unmatched junction bases numbered 4, after V lost 3 bases and J lost 5 bases. Germline V lookup: CDR1 KGHSH, CDR2 LQKENI. This CDR3 spans 15 amino acids. CDR3 DNA sequence: TGTGCCAGCTCACCGCGGACAGGGGAAACCGGGGAGCTGTTTTTT. Translating it yields CASSPRTGETGELFF. Based on the CDR3 plus reference TRBV18 and TRBJ2-2, the full variable domain is NAGVMQNPRHLVRRRGQEARLRCSPMKGHSHVYWYRQLPEEGLKFMVYLQKENIIDESGMPKERFSAEFPKEGPSILRIQQVVRGDSAAYFCASSPRTGETGELFFGEGSRLTVL.

The chain has TRBV7-3 and TRBJ2-1; 8 nucleotides agree with TRBD2. After removal of 8 bases from V and 6 bases from J, the junction contained 6 bases not matched to a gene. Germline V CDR1 and CDR2: SGHTA, FQGTGA. The CDR3 is 13 amino acids. CDR3 sequence (DNA): TGTGCCAGCGGCGATAGCGGGGCCAATGAGCAGTTCTTC. This encodes CASGDSGANEQFF.

This chain uses TRBV3-1 (or the pseudogene TRBV3-2) with TRBJ1-2; D is unclear. Germline CDR1 LGHDT, CDR2 YNNKEL (reference sequence). This CDR3 comprises 16 residues. Trimming shortened V by 0 bases and J by 1 base, and 12 bases separated the two germline ends. The CDR3 nucleotides read TGTGCCAGCAGCCAAGATTTGATCTGGGGTAACTATGGCTACACCTTC. Protein sequence: CASSQDLIWGNYGYTF.

The V gene is TRBV7-9, the J gene TRBJ1-3; TRBD1 aligns across 7 bases. This CDR3 has 15 amino acids. The germline V gene has CDR1 SEHNR and CDR2 FQNEAQ (reference sequence). V was pared by 4 bases and J by 7 bases, with 10 bases of the junction left unmatched. This CDR3 is CASSSQGGSRNTIYF. DNA of the CDR3: TGTGCCAGCAGCTCCCAAGGGGGCAGTCGGAACACCATATATTTT.

The chain employs TRBV7-9 and TRBJ2-3; 7 bases fit TRBD1. Unmatched junction bases numbered 5, after V lost 6 bases and J lost 2 bases. Germline V CDR1 and CDR2: SEHNR, FQNEAQ (reference sequence). The CDR3 sequence is 14 residues long. The CDR3 loop is CASSSGQYTDTQYF. Here the CDR3 DNA reads TGTGCCAGCAGTTCGGGACAGTACACAGATACGCAGTATTTT.

CDR3 coding DNA: TGTGCCAGCAGCTTCTTTACTAGCGGAGGACAAGAGACCCAGTACTTC. Its translation: CASSFFTSGGQETQYF. The chain joins TRBV7-2 to TRBJ2-5, with 8 nucleotides matching TRBD2. With 3 bases clipped from V and 2 bases from J, the junction kept 8 bases outside the gene matches. The CDR3 sequence is 16 residues long. Germline V gene data show CDR1 as SGHTA and CDR2 as FQGNSA.

The rearrangement uses TRBV6-5 and TRBJ2-2; D is undetermined. The CDR3 has 13 residues. V lost 6 bases to trimming and J lost 0 bases, with 5 bases between them. Germline assignment: CDR1 MNHEY and CDR2 SVGAGI. CDR3 amino acids: CASRDTNTGELFF. CDR3 coding DNA: TGTGCCAGCAGAGACACGAACACCGGGGAGCTGTTTTTT.

The CDR3 nucleotides read TGTGCCAGCAGCTTATTCAGGGGTCGAGGAAATACGCAGTATTTT. Protein sequence: CASSLFRGRGNTQYF. The genes are TRBV7-9 and TRBJ2-3, with TRBD1 as a possible D gene (6 bases). Per germline, CDR1 SEHNR and CDR2 FQNEAQ (reference sequence). The V gene lost 2 bases and the J gene lost 7 bases, with 16 bases spanning the gap. This CDR3 is 15 amino acids long. Filled out from reference TRBV7-9 and TRBJ2-3, the complete variable domain reads DTGVSQNPRHKITKRGQNVTFRCDPISEHNRLYWYRQTLGQGPEFLTYFQNEAQLEKSRLLSDRFSAERPKGSFSTLEIQRTEQGDSAMYLCASSLFRGRGNTQYFGPGTRLTVL.

The rearrangement links TRBV28 to TRBJ1-1; 7 bases match TRBD1. V lost 5 bases and J lost 4; bases outside the gene matches: 7. The germline gives CDR1 MDHEN, CDR2 SYDVKM. The CDR3 runs to 14 residues. CDR3 DNA sequence: TGTGCCAGCAGTCCCCAGACAGGGAGCACTGAAGCTTTCTTT. Amino acid sequence: CASSPQTGSTEAFF.

This clone was seen just once. The chain carries TRBV29-1 and TRBJ1-1, with 8 bases aligning to TRBD1. The length of the CDR3 is 13 residues. Trimming removed 5 bases from V and 4 bases from J; junction bases left unmatched: 6. The germline gives CDR1 SQVTM, CDR2 ANQGSEA. The CDR3 reads CSVQGASGTEAFF. As DNA, the CDR3 is TGCAGCGTTCAGGGGGCTAGCGGCACTGAAGCTTTCTTT. Complete variable domain (other parts from reference TRBV29-1 and TRBJ1-1): SAVISQKPSRDICQRGTSLTIQCQVDSQVTMMFWYRQQPGQSLTLIATANQGSEATYESGFVIDKFPISRPNLTFSTLTVSNMSPEDSSIYLCSVQGASGTEAFFGQGTRLTVV.

V and J are TRBV7-9 and TRBJ2-5; TRBD2 agrees at 9 bases. Germline CDR1 is SEHNR and CDR2 is FQNEAQ (reference sequence). J was trimmed by 5 bases and V by 6 bases; bases with no gene match: 10. CDR3 length: 15 residues. DNA of the CDR3: TGTGCCAGCAGTTTCGTAGCGGGAGTGGGGGAGACCCAGTACTTC. Residues: CASSFVAGVGETQYF.

This clone was detected once. V usage is TRBV20-1 and J usage is TRBJ2-7; D is possibly TRBD2 (6 bases). V lost 3 bases and J lost 2, with 17 bases in between. This CDR3 has 15 amino acids. Germline CDR1 DFQATT, CDR2 SNEGSKA (reference sequence). The CDR3 is CSASSFEGTPYEQYF. The CDR3 coding sequence is TGCAGTGCTAGTTCCTTTGAGGGGACTCCCTACGAGCAGTACTTC.

This clone was seen once. The genes are TRBV25-1 and TRBJ2-7; the D is unclear. The CDR3 has 13 residues. Germline V gene data show CDR1 as MGHDK and CDR2 as SYGVNS. Trimming removed 6 bases at V and 3 bases at J, with 12 bases between. The CDR3, as DNA: TGTGCCAGCAGGTCTGGTTCTATCTACGAGCAGTACTTC. Encoded protein: CASRSGSIYEQYF.

The chain couples TRBV19 to TRBJ2-1, with unresolved D. This CDR3 is 13 amino acids long. V was clipped by 0 bases and J by 10 bases, with 10 bases between them. CDR1 and CDR2 from the germline V gene are LNHDA and SQIVND (reference sequence). In DNA, the CDR3 is TGTGCCAGTAGTATAGATCGTACCCCGGAGCAGTTCTTC. It translates to CASSIDRTPEQFF.

The V gene is TRBV24-1, the J gene TRBJ2-1; maybe TRBD2 (6 bases). The germline V gene has CDR1 KGHDR and CDR2 SFDVKD. This CDR3 has 14 amino acids. V lost 0 bases and J 13 bases, leaving 15 bases between the germline ends. This chain's CDR3 is CATSDLSGSGAQFF. For the CDR3, the DNA is TGTGCCACCAGTGATTTGTCTGGGTCGGGAGCCCAGTTCTTC.

The chain is built from TRBV28 and TRBJ1-5; no definite D call. The CDR3 contains 11 residues. Trimming left V 7 bases short and J 6 bases short, with 7 bases between. From germline, CDR1 is MDHEN and CDR2 SYDVKM. This CDR3 is CASNSGQPQHF. The DNA for the CDR3 is TGTGCCAGCAACTCCGGTCAGCCCCAGCATTTT.

The V gene is TRBV6-5, the J gene TRBJ2-7; 8 positions agree with TRBD1. Germline CDR1 reads MNHEY; CDR2 reads SVGAGI. The junction had 4 bases not matched to a gene; V was cut back by 6 bases and J by 6 bases. This CDR3 is 12 amino acids long. The chain's CDR3 is CASRQGAGEQYF. CDR3 bases: TGTGCCAGCAGGCAGGGGGCTGGCGAGCAGTACTTC.

The chain employs TRBV2 and TRBJ2-1; possible D gene TRBD1, 5 bases. V was clipped by 2 bases and J by 6 bases, with 11 bases between them. The CDR3 contains 14 residues. Germline assignment: CDR1 SNHLY and CDR2 FYNNEI. This CDR3 is CASSEQGYGNEQFF. The CDR3 DNA is TGTGCCAGCAGTGAACAGGGATACGGCAATGAGCAGTTCTTC.